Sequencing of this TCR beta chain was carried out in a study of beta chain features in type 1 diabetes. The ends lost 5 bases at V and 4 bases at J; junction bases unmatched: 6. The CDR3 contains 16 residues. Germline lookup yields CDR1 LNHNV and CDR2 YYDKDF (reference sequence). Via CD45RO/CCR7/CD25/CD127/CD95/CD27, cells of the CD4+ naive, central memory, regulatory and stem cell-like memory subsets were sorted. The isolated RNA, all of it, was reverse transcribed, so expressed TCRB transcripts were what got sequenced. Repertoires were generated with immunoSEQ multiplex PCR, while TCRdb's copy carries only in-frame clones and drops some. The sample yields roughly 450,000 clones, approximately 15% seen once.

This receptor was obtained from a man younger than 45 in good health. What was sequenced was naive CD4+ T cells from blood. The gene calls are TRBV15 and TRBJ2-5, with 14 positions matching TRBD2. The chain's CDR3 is CATSSGTSGGRETQYF. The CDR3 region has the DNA TGTGCCACCAGCTCCGGGACTAGCGGGGGCCGAGAGACCCAGTACTTC.